Each of the 3 T cell receptor beta chains below was sequenced from the same sample in a study of control samples from healthy donors and cancer patients. The data were produced by immunoSEQ multiplex PCR, yet TCRdb's version contains in-frame clones alone and is incomplete. The profile shows 250,000 to 300,000 clones, over 75% of them singletons. The source material was PBMCs. These receptors all come from a woman aged 55 to 70 with lung cancer.

The rearrangement links TRBV2 to TRBJ2-5; 13 nucleotides agree with TRBD2. The CDR3 contains 16 residues. Germline V gene data show CDR1 as SNHLY and CDR2 as FYNNEI. Unmatched junction bases numbered 9, after V lost 7 bases and J lost 4 bases. CDR3 in DNA: TGTGCCAGCAAGGTGTGGACTAGCGGGAGTGGAGAGACCCAGTACTTC. It codes for CASKVWTSGSGETQYF.

The V call is TRBV5-1, the J call TRBJ2-5; 7 positions agree with TRBD2. V lost 4 bases to trimming and J lost 2 bases; unmatched junction nucleotides: 11. Germline V lookup: CDR1 SGHRS, CDR2 YFSETQ. This CDR3 has 16 residues. The CDR3 protein is CASSIPLLASQETQYF. The CDR3, as DNA: TGCGCCAGCAGCATACCTTTACTAGCGTCACAAGAGACCCAGTACTTC.

CDR3 in amino acids: CASSPGQGGGEAFF. For the CDR3, the DNA is TGTGCCAGCAGCCCCGGACAGGGAGGCGGTGAAGCTTTCTTT. The V and J genes are TRBV7-6 and TRBJ1-1; the match to TRBD1 covers 8 bases. V dropped 5 bases and J dropped 7; count of bases not matched to a gene: 9. The CDR3 is 14 residues long. Per the germline V gene, CDR1 is SGHVS and CDR2 is FNYEAQ.